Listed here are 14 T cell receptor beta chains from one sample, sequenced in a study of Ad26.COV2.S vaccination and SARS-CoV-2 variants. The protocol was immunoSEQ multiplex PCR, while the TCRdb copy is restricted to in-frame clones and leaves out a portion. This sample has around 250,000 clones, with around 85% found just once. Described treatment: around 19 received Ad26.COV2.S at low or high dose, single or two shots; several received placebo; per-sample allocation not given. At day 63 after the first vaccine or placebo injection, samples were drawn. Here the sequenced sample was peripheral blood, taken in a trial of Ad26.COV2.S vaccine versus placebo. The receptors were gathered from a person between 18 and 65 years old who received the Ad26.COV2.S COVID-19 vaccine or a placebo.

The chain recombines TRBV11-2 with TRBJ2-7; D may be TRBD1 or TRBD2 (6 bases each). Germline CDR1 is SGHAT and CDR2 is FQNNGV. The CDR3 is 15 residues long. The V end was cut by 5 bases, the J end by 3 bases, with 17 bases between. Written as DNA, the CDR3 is TGTGCCAGCAGCAGGGAGGTGGTACAGGGCTACGAGCAGTACTTC. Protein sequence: CASSREVVQGYEQYF.

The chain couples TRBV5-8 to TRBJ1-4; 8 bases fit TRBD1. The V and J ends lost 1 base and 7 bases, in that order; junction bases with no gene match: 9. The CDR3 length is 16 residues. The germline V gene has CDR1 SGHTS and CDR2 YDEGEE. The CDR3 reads CASSLTQGELSEKLFF. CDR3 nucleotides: TGTGCCAGCAGCTTGACACAGGGGGAATTGAGTGAAAAACTGTTTTTT.

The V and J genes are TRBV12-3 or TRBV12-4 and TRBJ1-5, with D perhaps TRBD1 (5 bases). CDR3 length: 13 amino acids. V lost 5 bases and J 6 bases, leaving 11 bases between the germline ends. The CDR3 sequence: CASSLGTGQPQHF. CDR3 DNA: TGTGCCAGCAGTCTCGGGACGGGTCAGCCCCAGCATTTT.

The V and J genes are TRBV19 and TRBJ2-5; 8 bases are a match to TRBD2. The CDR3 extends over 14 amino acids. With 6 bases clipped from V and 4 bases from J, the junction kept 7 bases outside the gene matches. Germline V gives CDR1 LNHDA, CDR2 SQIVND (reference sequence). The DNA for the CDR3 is TGTGCCAGTAGACGAGCGGGAGCAACAGAGACCCAGTACTTC. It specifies CASRRAGATETQYF.

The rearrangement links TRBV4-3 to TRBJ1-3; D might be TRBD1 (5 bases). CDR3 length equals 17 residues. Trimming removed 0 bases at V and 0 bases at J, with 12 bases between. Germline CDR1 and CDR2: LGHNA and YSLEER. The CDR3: CASSQDLIGGSGNTIYF. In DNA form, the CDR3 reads TGCGCCAGCAGCCAAGATCTTATCGGGGGCTCTGGAAACACCATATATTTT.

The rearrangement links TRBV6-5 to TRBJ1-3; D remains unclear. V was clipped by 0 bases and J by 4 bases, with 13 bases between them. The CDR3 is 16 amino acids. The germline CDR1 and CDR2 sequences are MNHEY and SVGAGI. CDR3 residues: CASSYSFRATGNTIYF. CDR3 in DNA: TGTGCCAGCAGTTACTCTTTTCGAGCTACAGGAAACACCATATATTTT.

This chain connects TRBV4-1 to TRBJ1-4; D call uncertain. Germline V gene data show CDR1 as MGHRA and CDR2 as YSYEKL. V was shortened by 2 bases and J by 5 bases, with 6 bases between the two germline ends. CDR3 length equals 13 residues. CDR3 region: CASSQRVNEKLFF. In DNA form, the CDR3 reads TGCGCCAGCAGCCAAAGGGTAAATGAAAAACTGTTTTTT.

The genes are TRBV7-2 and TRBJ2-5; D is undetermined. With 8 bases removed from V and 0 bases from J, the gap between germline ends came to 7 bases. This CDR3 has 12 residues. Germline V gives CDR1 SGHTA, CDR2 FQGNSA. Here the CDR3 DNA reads TGTGCCAGCGCCACGTACCAAGAGACCCAGTACTTC. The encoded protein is CASATYQETQYF.

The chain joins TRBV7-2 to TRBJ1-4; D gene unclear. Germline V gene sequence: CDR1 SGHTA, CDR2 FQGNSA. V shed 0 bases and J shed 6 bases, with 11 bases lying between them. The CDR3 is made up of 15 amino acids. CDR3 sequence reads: CASSLAPRLDEKLFF. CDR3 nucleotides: TGTGCCAGCAGCTTAGCGCCCAGGTTGGATGAAAAACTGTTTTTT.

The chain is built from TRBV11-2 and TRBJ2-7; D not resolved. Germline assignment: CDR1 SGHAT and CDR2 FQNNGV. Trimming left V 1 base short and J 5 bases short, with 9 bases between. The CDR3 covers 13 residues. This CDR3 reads CASSLVPSDEQYF. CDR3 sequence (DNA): TGTGCCAGCAGCTTAGTTCCTAGTGACGAGCAGTACTTC.

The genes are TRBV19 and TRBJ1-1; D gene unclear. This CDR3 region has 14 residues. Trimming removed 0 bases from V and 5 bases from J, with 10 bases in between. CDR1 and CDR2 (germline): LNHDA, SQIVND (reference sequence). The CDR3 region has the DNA TGTGCCAGTAGTATAGAGGGCCTGAGGACTGAAGCTTTCTTT. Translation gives CASSIEGLRTEAFF.

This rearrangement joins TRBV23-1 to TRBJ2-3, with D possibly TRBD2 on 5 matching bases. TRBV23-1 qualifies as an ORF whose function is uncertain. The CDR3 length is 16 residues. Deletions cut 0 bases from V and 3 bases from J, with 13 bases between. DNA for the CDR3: TGCGCCAGCAGTCAATCGTCGGACTGCCTGACAGATACGCAGTATTTT. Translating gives CASSQSSDCLTDTQYF.

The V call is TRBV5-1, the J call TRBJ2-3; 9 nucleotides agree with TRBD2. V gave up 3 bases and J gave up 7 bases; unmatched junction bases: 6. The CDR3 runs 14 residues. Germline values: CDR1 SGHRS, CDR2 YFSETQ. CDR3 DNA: TGCGCCAGCAGCTCCGGGACTAGCTCGTATACGCAGTATTTT. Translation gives CASSSGTSSYTQYF.

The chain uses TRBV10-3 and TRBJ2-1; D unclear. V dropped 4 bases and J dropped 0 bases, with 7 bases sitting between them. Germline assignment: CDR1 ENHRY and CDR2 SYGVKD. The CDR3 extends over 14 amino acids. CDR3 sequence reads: CAISGGISYNEQFF. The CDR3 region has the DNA TGTGCCATCAGTGGCGGTATCTCCTACAATGAGCAGTTCTTC.